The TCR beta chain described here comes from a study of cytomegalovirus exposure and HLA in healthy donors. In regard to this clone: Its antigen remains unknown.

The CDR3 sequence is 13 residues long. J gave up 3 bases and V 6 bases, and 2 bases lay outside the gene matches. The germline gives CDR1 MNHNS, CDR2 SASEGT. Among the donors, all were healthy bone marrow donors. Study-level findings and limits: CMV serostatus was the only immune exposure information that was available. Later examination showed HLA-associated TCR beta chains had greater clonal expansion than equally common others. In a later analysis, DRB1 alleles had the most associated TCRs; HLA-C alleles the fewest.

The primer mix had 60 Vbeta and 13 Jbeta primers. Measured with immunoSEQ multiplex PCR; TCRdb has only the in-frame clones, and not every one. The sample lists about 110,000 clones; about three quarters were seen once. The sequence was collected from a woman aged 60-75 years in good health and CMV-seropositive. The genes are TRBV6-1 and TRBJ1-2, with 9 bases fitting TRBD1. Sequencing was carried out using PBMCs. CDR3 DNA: TGTGCCAGCAGCTGGACAGGGGACTATGGCTACACCTTC. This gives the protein CASSWTGDYGYTF.